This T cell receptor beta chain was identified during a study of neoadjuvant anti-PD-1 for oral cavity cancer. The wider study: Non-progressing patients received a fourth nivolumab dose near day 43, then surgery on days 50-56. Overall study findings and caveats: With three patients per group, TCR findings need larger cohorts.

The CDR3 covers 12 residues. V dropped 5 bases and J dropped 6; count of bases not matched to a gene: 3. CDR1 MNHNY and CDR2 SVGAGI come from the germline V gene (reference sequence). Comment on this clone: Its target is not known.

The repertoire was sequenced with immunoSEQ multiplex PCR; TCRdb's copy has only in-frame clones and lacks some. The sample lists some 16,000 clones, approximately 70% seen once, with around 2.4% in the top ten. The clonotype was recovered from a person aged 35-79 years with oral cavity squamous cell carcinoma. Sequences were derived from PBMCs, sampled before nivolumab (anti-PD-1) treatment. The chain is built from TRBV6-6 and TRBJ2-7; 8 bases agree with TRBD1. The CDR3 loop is CASSTTGGEQYF. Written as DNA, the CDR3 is TGTGCCAGCAGTACTACAGGGGGCGAGCAGTACTTC.